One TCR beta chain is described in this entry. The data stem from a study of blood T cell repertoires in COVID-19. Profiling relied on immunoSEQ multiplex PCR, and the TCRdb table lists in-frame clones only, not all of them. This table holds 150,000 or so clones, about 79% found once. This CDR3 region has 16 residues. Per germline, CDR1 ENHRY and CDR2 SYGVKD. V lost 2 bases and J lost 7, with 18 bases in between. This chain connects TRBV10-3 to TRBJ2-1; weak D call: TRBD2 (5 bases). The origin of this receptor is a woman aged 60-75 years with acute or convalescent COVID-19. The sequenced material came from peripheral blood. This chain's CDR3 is CAISEGLNSRDNEQFF. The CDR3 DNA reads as TGTGCCATCAGTGAGGGACTGAACTCAAGGGATAATGAGCAGTTCTTC.